One T cell receptor (beta chain) is described in this entry. What it recognizes is unknown. The data were obtained in a study of cytomegalovirus exposure and HLA in healthy donors. Across the study: Earlier, 150 million to 200 million T cells were analyzed, and over 95 million unique TCR beta sequences were found among them.

Findings of the study overall: Association with HLA alleles at 0.05 false discovery rate was found for around 17,000 TCR beta sequences in a later analysis. When analyzed later, a missense DCLRE1C variant was found to be linked to TCR beta V- and J-gene trimming.

The PCR contained 60 Vbeta and 13 Jbeta primers. Assay used: immunoSEQ multiplex PCR; TCRdb lists only in-frame clones, some missing. The sample holds roughly 88,000 clones. The CDR3 consists of 17 residues. Germline V gives CDR1 SGHDT, CDR2 YYEEEE. The V end was cut by 4 bases, the J end by 4 bases, with 24 bases between. At collection, donors were nominally healthy, but unrecorded immune exposures were probable. The sequencing input was PBMCs. The gene calls are TRBV5-6 and TRBJ2-7, with a possible D match to TRBD1 (5 bases). This TCR derives from a man aged 50-59 years in good health and CMV-seropositive. CDR3 residues: CASSLSDSSLWVYEQYF. The CDR3 nucleotides read TGTGCCAGCAGCCTTTCAGACAGCTCCCTCTGGGTTTACGAGCAGTACTTC.